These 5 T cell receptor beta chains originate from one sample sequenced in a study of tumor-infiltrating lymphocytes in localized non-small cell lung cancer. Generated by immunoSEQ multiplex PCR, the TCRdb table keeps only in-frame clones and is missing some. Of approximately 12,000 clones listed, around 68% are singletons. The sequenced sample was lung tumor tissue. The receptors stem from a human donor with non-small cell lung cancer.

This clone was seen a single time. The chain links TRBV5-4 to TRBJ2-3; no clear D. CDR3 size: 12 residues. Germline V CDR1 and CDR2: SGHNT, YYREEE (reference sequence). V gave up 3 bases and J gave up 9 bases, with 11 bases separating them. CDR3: CASSSSQGTQYF. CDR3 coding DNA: TGTGCCAGCAGCTCAAGTCAAGGGACGCAGTATTTT.

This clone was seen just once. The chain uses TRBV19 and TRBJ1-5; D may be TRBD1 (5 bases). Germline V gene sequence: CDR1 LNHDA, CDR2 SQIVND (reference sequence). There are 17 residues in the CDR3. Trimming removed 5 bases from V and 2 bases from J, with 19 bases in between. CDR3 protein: CASSLGRAPFRNQPQHF. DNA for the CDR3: TGTGCCAGTAGTCTCGGCAGGGCCCCTTTTCGCAATCAGCCCCAGCATTTT.

Here the CDR3 reads CASSPGATRETQYF. The CDR3 bases are TGTGCCAGCAGCCCAGGGGCGACCAGGGAGACCCAGTACTTC. The chain combines TRBV7-2 with TRBJ2-5; tentative D call: TRBD1 (6 bases). The CDR3 runs to 14 residues. The germline CDR1 and CDR2 sequences are SGHTA and FQGNSA. V was clipped by 5 bases and J by 5 bases, with 15 bases between them. Together with reference TRBV7-2 and TRBJ2-5, the CDR3 gives the full variable domain: GAGVSQSPSNKVTEKGKDVELRCDPISGHTALYWYRQSLGQGLEFLIYFQGNSAPDKSGLPSDRFSAERTGGSVSTLTIQRTQQEDSAVYLCASSPGATRETQYFGPGTRLLVL.

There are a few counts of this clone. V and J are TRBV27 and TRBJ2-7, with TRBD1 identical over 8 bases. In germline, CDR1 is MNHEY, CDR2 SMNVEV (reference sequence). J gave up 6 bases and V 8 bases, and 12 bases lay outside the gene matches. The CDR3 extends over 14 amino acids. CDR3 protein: CASGLDREGIEQYF. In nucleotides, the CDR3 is TGTGCCAGCGGCTTGGACAGGGAAGGGATCGAGCAGTACTTC.

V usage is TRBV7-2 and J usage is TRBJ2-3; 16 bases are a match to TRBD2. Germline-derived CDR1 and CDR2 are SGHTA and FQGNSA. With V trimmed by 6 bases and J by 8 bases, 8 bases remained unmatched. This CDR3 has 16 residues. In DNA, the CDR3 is TGTGCCAGCAGACCGGGACTAGCGGGGGGGAAGGGTACGCAGTATTTT. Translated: CASRPGLAGGKGTQYF.